Presented here are 26 T cell receptor beta chains from one specimen sequenced in a study of T cell repertoires in cytomegalovirus infection. TCRdb passed the reads through MiXCR, listing each CDR3 protein once. The sample lists around 450,000 distinct CDR3 sequences, about 11% occurring once. The sample taken for sequencing was PBMCs. The receptor set was obtained from a human donor in good health (CMV status not recorded). Some clones in this sample may be carry-over from other donors' samples.

The table lists this clonotype with many counts. The chain has TRBV20-1 and TRBJ1-1; 8 nucleotides agree with TRBD1. CDR3 length: 15 amino acids. Germline trimming cut 6 bases from V and 2 bases from J; bases unmatched to any gene: 11. Germline V CDR1 and CDR2: DFQATT, SNEGSKA (reference sequence). The CDR3 region is CSAQERTGLNTEAFF. The CDR3 DNA is TGCAGTGCACAAGAGAGGACAGGGCTAAACACTGAAGCTTTCTTT.

This clonotype has at least ten counts. V gene TRBV6-2 or TRBV6-3 combines with J gene TRBJ1-1; TRBD1 aligns across 10 bases. The germline CDR1 and CDR2 sequences are MNHEY and SVGEGT. The CDR3 loop spans 14 amino acids. The ends lost 6 bases at V and 10 bases at J; junction bases unmatched: 11. This CDR3 reads CASSKTGTGVIAFF. The CDR3 coding sequence is TGTGCCAGCAGCAAGACCGGGACAGGGGTTATAGCTTTCTTT.

In its sample, this clonotype was seen many times. The rearrangement joins TRBV11-2 to TRBJ2-2; no definite D call. The V end was cut by 6 bases, the J end by 1 base, with 9 bases between. The length of the CDR3 is 14 residues. Germline lookup yields CDR1 SGHAT and CDR2 FQNNGV. CDR3 sequence: CASRISQNTGELFF. The CDR3, as DNA: TGTGCCAGCAGGATCTCCCAGAACACCGGGGAGCTGTTTTTT.

There are a few counts of this clonotype. This sequence joins TRBV2 and TRBJ2-1; D call uncertain. The CDR3 is made up of 11 amino acids. Germline CDR1 SNHLY, CDR2 FYNNEI. Trimming shortened V by 7 bases and J by 13 bases, and 14 bases separated the two germline ends. CDR3 DNA sequence: TGTGCCAGCACCACCCTTGGGGATCAGTTCTTC. Amino acid sequence: CASTTLGDQFF.

This clonotype was picked up many times. The CDR3 reads CASSRGGGPVAKNIQYF. DNA for the CDR3: TGTGCCAGCAGTCGAGGGGGGGGCCCCGTAGCCAAAAACATTCAGTACTTC. V is TRBV12-3 or TRBV12-4 and J is TRBJ2-4, with D maybe TRBD2 (7 bases). V lost 5 bases and J 0 bases, leaving 17 bases between the germline ends. The CDR3 covers 17 residues.

This clonotype was seen repeatedly, ten times or more. The chain carries TRBV7-8 and TRBJ2-1; no definite D call. Trimming removed 0 bases from V and 4 bases from J, with 7 bases in between. Germline assignment: CDR1 SGHVS and CDR2 FQNEAQ. The CDR3 is 14 amino acids. In nucleotides, the CDR3 is TGTGCCAGCAGCTTAGCTTACACTTACAATGAGCAGTTCTTC. It yields the protein CASSLAYTYNEQFF. The full variable domain, in which reference TRBV7-8 and TRBJ2-1 provide the parts outside the CDR3, is GAGVSQSPRYKVAKRGQDVALRCDPISGHVSLFWYQQALGQGPEFLTYFQNEAQLDKSGLPSDRFFAERPEGSVSTLKIQRTQQEDSAVYLCASSLAYTYNEQFFGPGTRLTVL.

This clonotype has ten or more counts. J is TRBJ2-1 and V is TRBV6-1; D tentatively fits TRBD1 or TRBD2 (5 bases each). The CDR3 spans 12 residues. The V and J ends lost 7 bases and 7 bases respectively, with 11 bases between them. CDR1 is MNHNS and CDR2 is SASEGT in the germline V gene. The CDR3 DNA reads as TGTGCCAGCACCGGGGCCAGGAATGAGCAGTTCTTC. It is translated as CASTGARNEQFF.

This clonotype occurred many times. The chain links TRBV20-1 to TRBJ2-5; 13 positions agree with TRBD2. The CDR3 spans 17 residues. The germline gives CDR1 DFQATT, CDR2 SNEGSKA (reference sequence). The J segment lost 5 bases and the V segment lost 2 bases, leaving 11 bases of the junction unmatched. CDR3 sequence: CSARRVLAGGPVETQYF. In DNA, the CDR3 is TGCAGTGCTAGAAGGGTACTAGCGGGAGGGCCGGTGGAGACCCAGTACTTC.

This clonotype was recorded many times. The rearrangement links TRBV7-9 to TRBJ2-7; 7 nucleotides line up with TRBD2. The V and J ends lost 5 bases and 7 bases, in that order; junction bases with no gene match: 17. The length of the CDR3 is 16 residues. Germline loops: CDR1 SEHNR, CDR2 FQNEAQ (reference sequence). In DNA, the CDR3 is TGTGCCAGCAGCCTAACGCGGGCTAGCGGTGCGGGGGAGCAGTACTTC. Its translation: CASSLTRASGAGEQYF.

This clonotype was seen a few times. This chain links TRBV13 with TRBJ2-1; 9 bases line up with TRBD2. This CDR3 has 16 residues. Per the germline V gene, CDR1 is PRHDT and CDR2 is FYEKMQ (reference sequence). V lost 5 bases, J lost 9 bases, and 14 bases stayed unmatched. The CDR3 bases are TGTGCCAGCAGCGATAAGGCTAGCGGGATTTTTGGTGAGCAGTTCTTC. Protein sequence: CASSDKASGIFGEQFF.

The J gene is TRBJ2-1, the V gene TRBV7-4; 14 bases line up with TRBD2. Germline assignment: CDR1 SGHVT and CDR2 SQSDAQ. After removal of 1 base from V and 5 bases from J, the junction contained 4 bases not matched to a gene. The CDR3 sequence is 17 residues long. CDR3 in amino acids: CASSLVPTSGRDNEQFF. The CDR3 DNA follows: TGTGCCAGCAGCTTAGTCCCGACTAGCGGGAGGGACAATGAGCAGTTCTTC.

This clonotype was observed a few times. The V and J genes are TRBV29-1 and TRBJ2-3; 7 bases fit TRBD2. V lost 6 bases and J lost 0; bases outside the gene matches: 6. This CDR3 has 14 residues. Germline values: CDR1 SQVTM, CDR2 ANQGSEA. The CDR3 sequence: CSVLAAHSTDTQYF. CDR3 sequence (DNA): TGCAGCGTCCTAGCGGCTCATAGCACAGATACGCAGTATTTT.

The chain recombines TRBV5-1 with TRBJ2-1, with D possibly TRBD2 on 6 matching bases. V lost 5 bases, J lost 0 bases, and 12 bases lay in between. The V gene's germline CDR1 is SGHRS and CDR2 YFSETQ. CDR3 size: 15 residues. The CDR3 reads CASRAETSSYNEQFF. DNA for the CDR3: TGCGCCAGCAGGGCAGAGACTAGCTCCTACAATGAGCAGTTCTTC.

This clonotype was recorded at least ten times. J is TRBJ2-1 and V is TRBV19; D is undetermined. The CDR3 is 13 residues long. Germline CDR1 and CDR2: LNHDA and SQIVND (reference sequence). Trimming removed 0 bases at V and 10 bases at J, with 10 bases between. The DNA of the CDR3 is TGTGCCAGTAGTATAGAACAGCTAGGGGAGCAGTTCTTC. It is translated as CASSIEQLGEQFF.

This clonotype was seen a handful of times. The chain is built from TRBV4-2 and TRBJ1-2; D possibly corresponds to TRBD1 (6 bases). Germline V gives CDR1 LGHNA, CDR2 YNFKEQ. Trimming cost V 1 base and J 4 bases, with 13 bases left between them. CDR3 size: 15 residues. The CDR3 DNA reads TGTGCCAGCAGCCAAGGTGGGGGGGCGGCCTATGGCTACACCTTC. Amino acids: CASSQGGGAAYGYTF.

This clonotype was detected ten times or more. V is TRBV12-3 or TRBV12-4 and J is TRBJ2-1; 9 bases map to TRBD1. The CDR3 loop spans 17 amino acids. Losses at the gene ends were 3 bases for V and 7 bases for J; bases not matched to a gene: 13. DNA for the CDR3: TGTGCCAGCAGTTTCCGGACAGGGGCTGTGGCTAAGAATGAGCAGTTCTTC. This encodes CASSFRTGAVAKNEQFF.

This clonotype was counted at least ten times. The CDR3 DNA reads as TGTGCCAGTAGTCTTTACCCCCCGACAGGGGCCACTTTCGGGCATCAGCCCCAGCATTTT. Its translation: CASSLYPPTGATFGHQPQHF. The gene calls are TRBV19 and TRBJ1-5; 8 positions agree with TRBD1. The germline CDR1 and CDR2 sequences are LNHDA and SQIVND (reference sequence). The CDR3 runs to 20 residues. The V gene end was trimmed by 5 bases and the J gene end by 5 bases; junction bases not matched to a gene: 23.

Many counts were recorded for this clonotype. V gene TRBV7-2 combines with J gene TRBJ2-7, with TRBD2 identical over 7 bases. V lost 2 bases and J lost 5; bases outside the gene matches: 9. This CDR3 spans 15 amino acids. Per germline, CDR1 SGHTA and CDR2 FQGNSA. The CDR3 DNA is TGTGCCAGCAGCTTACAGGGCGGGAGTTCCAACGAGCAGTACTTC. Translating gives CASSLQGGSSNEQYF.

This clonotype has ten or more counts. This chain connects TRBV7-2 to TRBJ2-7; the D gene is possibly TRBD1 (6 bases). Germline V gene data show CDR1 as SGHTA and CDR2 as FQGNSA. The V end lost 5 bases, the J end lost 2 bases, and 16 bases lay between the germline ends. CDR3 length: 15 amino acids. CDR3 DNA: TGTGCCAGCAGCCTAGGACAGTACGAAACCTACGAGCAGTACTTC. This codes for CASSLGQYETYEQYF.

J is TRBJ2-2 and V is TRBV27; tentatively, D is TRBD1 or TRBD2 (6 bases each). Trimming left V 7 bases short and J 5 bases short, with 14 bases between. CDR1 and CDR2 (germline): MNHEY, SMNVEV (reference sequence). The CDR3 has 14 residues. The CDR3 here is CASTWGARTGELFF. The CDR3 DNA follows: TGTGCCAGCACCTGGGGGGCTCGGACCGGGGAGCTGTTTTTT.

This clonotype occurred many times. This chain links TRBV11-2 with TRBJ2-7, with D perhaps assigned TRBD1 or TRBD2 (5 bases each). With 1 base removed from V and 6 bases from J, the gap between germline ends came to 16 bases. CDR3 length equals 15 residues. Germline V CDR1 and CDR2: SGHAT, FQNNGV. The CDR3 reads CASSLALAGTGEQYF. CDR3 nucleotides: TGTGCCAGCAGCTTAGCTCTGGCGGGCACAGGCGAGCAGTACTTC. Full variable domain (missing parts from reference TRBV11-2 and TRBJ2-7): EAGVAQSPRYKIIEKRQSVAFWCNPISGHATLYWYQQILGQGPKLLIQFQNNGVVDDSQLPKDRFSAERLKGVDSTLKIQPAKLEDSAVYLCASSLALAGTGEQYFGPGTRLTVT.

The DNA for the CDR3 is TGTGCCAGCAGCCGGGGGACTAGTCGGGGCGTTGGGAATGAGCAGTTCTTC. Translated, it gives CASSRGTSRGVGNEQFF. The chain carries TRBV5-4 and TRBJ2-1, with TRBD2 matching over 8 bases. The germline V gene has CDR1 SGHNT and CDR2 YYREEE (reference sequence). This CDR3 has 17 amino acids. Trimming at V came to 4 bases and at J to 7 bases, leaving 16 bases not matched to a gene.

This clonotype has ten or more counts. This chain joins TRBV6-5 and TRBJ1-5; D is unclear. Germline assignment: CDR1 MNHEY and CDR2 SVGAGI. The length of the CDR3 is 15 residues. Trimming cost V 6 bases and J 0 bases, with 12 bases left between them. In DNA, the CDR3 is TGTGCCAGCAGGCCCGGGTTTTATAGCAATCAGCCCCAGCATTTT. Translating gives CASRPGFYSNQPQHF.

This clonotype was seen ten or more times. V usage is TRBV20-1 and J usage is TRBJ2-7; a weak D match, TRBD1 (6 bases). The V end was cut by 0 bases, the J end by 1 base, with 16 bases between. The CDR3 is 16 amino acids. The germline V gene encodes CDR1 DFQATT and CDR2 SNEGSKA (reference sequence). The CDR3 is CSARDLRRGASYEQYF. Written as DNA, the CDR3 is TGCAGTGCTAGAGATCTCCGCAGGGGAGCTTCCTACGAGCAGTACTTC.

In its sample, this clonotype was seen many times. The CDR3, as DNA: TGCGCCAGCAGCCCCGCGGGACTAGCGGGCGCAAATGAGCAGTTCTTC. As protein: CASSPAGLAGANEQFF. The rearrangement joins TRBV5-1 to TRBJ2-1, with 12 positions matching TRBD2. The J segment lost 7 bases and the V segment lost 4 bases, leaving 9 bases of the junction unmatched. This CDR3 has 16 amino acids. In germline, CDR1 is SGHRS, CDR2 YFSETQ.

This clonotype has at least ten counts. The chain uses TRBV7-8 and TRBJ2-5; D unresolved. CDR3 length: 14 residues. Trimming stripped 1 base from V and 0 bases from J, with 6 bases between. The germline V gene encodes CDR1 SGHVS and CDR2 FQNEAQ. The CDR3, as DNA: TGTGCCAGCAGCTTAGTTACCTACCAAGAGACCCAGTACTTC. This translates into CASSLVTYQETQYF.